Each of the 22 T cell receptor beta chains below was sequenced from the same sample in a study of T-cell reconstitution after alpha-beta-depleted transplantation in children. A TCRbeta library incorporating unique molecular identifiers was prepared. One entry per CDR3 protein, called by TCRdb with MiXCR from the PCR reads. Of around 490,000 distinct CDR3 sequences listed, approximately 10% are singletons. Sequenced here: PBMCs, mostly from graft donor cells, sampled 180 days after TCRalphabeta/CD19-depleted stem cell transplant. The receptors were sampled from a female patient aged 2-9 years who had a stem cell transplant for aplastic anemia, so the T cells may come from the graft donor.

This clonotype was counted only a few times. The chain combines TRBV6-5 with TRBJ1-1; no definite D call. The CDR3 is 16 amino acids. The V gene's germline CDR1 is MNHEY and CDR2 SVGAGI. V was shortened by 2 bases and J by 3 bases, with 16 bases between the two germline ends. The CDR3 is CASSYDPMMVHTEAFF. Here the CDR3 DNA reads TGTGCCAGCAGTTACGATCCCATGATGGTGCACACTGAAGCTTTCTTT.

This clonotype was seen many times. The chain joins TRBV9 to TRBJ1-1; possible D gene TRBD1, 6 bases. Germline lookup yields CDR1 SGDLS and CDR2 YYNGEE. This CDR3 contains 16 residues. V was pared by 5 bases and J by 8 bases, with 25 bases between. CDR3 bases: TGTGCCAGCAGTTTAGGACAGAGCACATCAGCGGGGGAAGCTTTCTTT. Translating it yields CASSLGQSTSAGEAFF.

This clonotype was observed a handful of times. The chain links TRBV20-1 to TRBJ1-2; D call uncertain. CDR1 and CDR2 (germline): DFQATT, SNEGSKA (reference sequence). V dropped 2 bases and J dropped 6 bases, with 10 bases sitting between them. The CDR3 has 12 amino acids. The CDR3 bases are TGCAGTGCTAGATCGGTGGGGAATGGCTACACCTTC. This gives the protein CSARSVGNGYTF.

The chain carries TRBV4-3 and TRBJ2-7; 8 positions match TRBD1. V lost 4 bases, J lost 4 bases, and 9 bases stayed unmatched. The germline V gene encodes CDR1 LGHNA and CDR2 YSLEER. The CDR3 is made up of 15 amino acids. In DNA form, the CDR3 reads TGCGCCAGCAGCCCGAGTCGGACAGGGAAATACGAGCAGTACTTC. Translated, it gives CASSPSRTGKYEQYF.

This clonotype has a handful of counts. The CDR3 coding sequence is TGTGCCAGCAGCAGTGACAGGGTTTTCACCGGGGAGCTGTTTTTT. Residues: CASSSDRVFTGELFF. This chain uses TRBV6-1 with TRBJ2-2; 7 bases map to TRBD1. In germline, CDR1 is MNHNS, CDR2 SASEGT. The J segment lost 4 bases and the V segment lost 6 bases, leaving 8 bases of the junction unmatched. This CDR3 region has 15 residues.

There are many counts of this clonotype. The J gene is TRBJ2-2, the V gene TRBV3-1; D call uncertain. V lost 0 bases and J 4 bases, leaving 6 bases between the germline ends. CDR1 and CDR2 from the germline V gene are LGHDT and YNNKEL (reference sequence). This CDR3 is built from 14 residues. In nucleotides, the CDR3 is TGTGCCAGCAGCCAAGATCATGGCACCGGGGAGCTGTTTTTT. Residues: CASSQDHGTGELFF.

The chain employs TRBV24-1 and TRBJ2-3; 10 bases agree with TRBD1. CDR3 size: 17 residues. Losses at the gene ends were 5 bases for V and 5 bases for J; bases not matched to a gene: 12. CDR1 is KGHDR, CDR2 SFDVKD, per germline. CDR3 loop: CATSAESDRGWRDTQYF. The CDR3 coding sequence is TGTGCCACCAGTGCAGAATCGGACAGGGGGTGGAGAGATACGCAGTATTTT.

This clonotype was found many times. The chain couples TRBV20-1 to TRBJ1-5; D remains unclear. V was cut by 6 bases and J by 0 bases, with 9 bases left in between. Germline V gene data show CDR1 as DFQATT and CDR2 as SNEGSKA (reference sequence). The CDR3 length is 13 residues. CDR3 in amino acids: CSATDYSNQPQHF. In DNA form, the CDR3 reads TGCAGTGCCACGGATTATAGCAATCAGCCCCAGCATTTT.

Notes on this clonotype: A much larger clone differs by one base, so this may be a read error. This chain connects TRBV12-3 or TRBV12-4 to TRBJ2-4; maybe TRBD1 (5 bases). The CDR3 consists of 12 residues. The CDR3 coding sequence is TGTGCCAGCAGCAGGGCCAAAAACAGTCAGTACTTC. Encoded protein: CASSRAKNSQYF.

This clonotype was seen more than once but under ten times. The CDR3 nucleotides are TGTGCCAGCAGCCACAACAGGCTGCTGAACACTGAAGCTTTCTTT. It yields the protein CASSHNRLLNTEAFF. This chain links TRBV6-5 with TRBJ1-1, with D possibly being TRBD1 (5 bases). The CDR3 extends over 15 amino acids. V was trimmed by 6 bases and J by 0 bases, leaving 14 bases between them. Germline values: CDR1 MNHEY, CDR2 SVGAGI.

The CDR3 loop reads CSASDGASQHF. CDR3 nucleotide sequence: TGCAGTGCTAGTGACGGGGCATCCCAGCATTTT. The gene calls are TRBV20-1 and TRBJ1-5; tentative D call: TRBD1 (5 bases). CDR1 is DFQATT and CDR2 is SNEGSKA in the germline V gene (reference sequence). CDR3 length: 11 amino acids. Trimming cost V 3 bases and J 11 bases, with 11 bases left between them.

This clonotype was observed at least ten times. This chain uses TRBV4-2 with TRBJ2-2; 12 positions agree with TRBD2. CDR1 is LGHNA, CDR2 YNFKEQ, per germline. The CDR3 consists of 15 residues. J lost 6 bases, V lost 5 bases, and 4 bases had no gene match. CDR3 nucleotides: TGTGCCAGCAGCACGACTAGCGGGGGCTCCGGGGAGCTGTTTTTT. Translated: CASSTTSGGSGELFF.

In this sample, this clonotype turned up a few times. This rearrangement joins TRBV29-1 to TRBJ1-2, with D uncertain. V was shortened by 6 bases and J by 0 bases, with 14 bases between the two germline ends. Per the germline V gene, CDR1 is SQVTM and CDR2 is ANQGSEA. The CDR3 is made up of 14 amino acids. The DNA for the CDR3 is TGCAGCGTAAACCCAGGACGAACTAACTATGGCTACACCTTC. Its translation is CSVNPGRTNYGYTF.

This clonotype was recorded a few times. This sequence joins TRBV7-3 and TRBJ2-5, with 9 bases lining up with TRBD2. V was pared by 5 bases and J by 2 bases, with 3 bases of the junction left unmatched. The CDR3 consists of 14 residues. Germline V lookup: CDR1 SGHTA, CDR2 FQGTGA. CDR3 loop: CASSISGGQETQYF. CDR3 DNA: TGTGCCAGCAGCATTAGCGGGGGTCAAGAGACCCAGTACTTC.

This clonotype was observed a handful of times. The rearrangement uses TRBV29-1 and TRBJ2-1, with D hard to call. V gave up 1 base and J gave up 4 bases, with 14 bases separating them. The CDR3 is made up of 15 amino acids. Germline V gene lookup returns CDR1 SQVTM and CDR2 ANQGSEA. The CDR3 spells CSVEGASTTYNEQFF. As DNA, the CDR3 is TGCAGCGTTGAAGGGGCAAGTACTACGTACAATGAGCAGTTCTTC.

The chain carries TRBV7-6 and TRBJ2-7; 8 nucleotides match TRBD2. With 5 bases clipped from V and 1 base from J, the junction kept 16 bases outside the gene matches. The CDR3 is made up of 18 amino acids. The germline gives CDR1 SGHVS, CDR2 FNYEAQ. CDR3 nucleotides: TGTGCCAGCAGCGCATTCCCCCCCGGGAGGGCCGGTTCCTACGAGCAGTACTTC. It is translated as CASSAFPPGRAGSYEQYF.

The chain uses TRBV4-1 and TRBJ2-7; D is perhaps TRBD2 (7 bases). The CDR3 sequence is 15 residues long. CDR1 is MGHRA and CDR2 is YSYEKL in the germline V gene. V was pared by 4 bases and J by 6 bases, with 19 bases between. CDR3 in DNA: TGCGCCAGCAGCCCCGGATGGGGGGGCTATGGCGAGCAGTACGTC. Translation gives CASSPGWGGYGEQYV.

The chain joins TRBV20-1 to TRBJ2-5, with no clear D. The V and J ends lost 3 bases and 7 bases respectively, with 15 bases between them. This CDR3 comprises 13 residues. Germline CDR1 and CDR2: DFQATT and SNEGSKA (reference sequence). The CDR3 spells CSASGLRSGTQYF. CDR3 in DNA: TGCAGTGCTAGCGGTTTACGATCCGGGACCCAGTACTTC.

This clonotype has only a few counts. J is TRBJ2-1 and V is TRBV5-6, with 10 nucleotides matching TRBD2. The CDR3 extends over 15 amino acids. V shed 3 bases, J shed 4 bases, and the junction held 4 bases outside the gene matches. The V gene's germline CDR1 is SGHDT and CDR2 YYEEEE. In DNA form, the CDR3 reads TGTGCCAGCAGCTCGGGACTAGCGATTTACAATGAGCAGTTCTTC. This sequence encodes CASSSGLAIYNEQFF.

At least ten counts were recorded for this clonotype. The chain combines TRBV29-1 with TRBJ2-1, with 9 bases lining up with TRBD2. The CDR3 totals 15 residues. J lost 0 bases, V lost 7 bases, and 7 bases had no gene match. Germline CDR1 reads SQVTM; CDR2 reads ANQGSEA. The CDR3 sequence: CSAGYSGSSYNEQFF. The DNA of the CDR3 is TGCAGCGCGGGGTATAGCGGGAGCTCCTACAATGAGCAGTTCTTC.

The chain uses TRBV18 and TRBJ2-1; D remains ambiguous. This CDR3 spans 16 amino acids. The V and J ends lost 3 bases and 3 bases respectively, with 15 bases between them. The germline CDR1 and CDR2 sequences are KGHSH and LQKENI. The CDR3: CASSPLVERSYNEQFF. CDR3 DNA: TGTGCCAGCTCACCTCTCGTAGAAAGGAGCTACAATGAGCAGTTCTTC.

The V call is TRBV7-9, the J call TRBJ1-1; D remains unclear. Trimming left V 1 base short and J 5 bases short, with 8 bases between. Germline V CDR1 and CDR2: SEHNR, FQNEAQ (reference sequence). The CDR3 has 13 residues. The CDR3 nucleotides read TGTGCCAGCAGCTTAGGCCCGACAACTGAAGCTTTCTTT. Its translation: CASSLGPTTEAFF.